Below, 12 T cell receptor beta chains from the same sample are listed, as sequenced in a study of T cell responses to AZD1222 COVID-19 vaccine. Measured with immunoSEQ multiplex PCR; TCRdb has only the in-frame clones, and not every one. The table includes roughly 97,000 clones, 80% to 90% detected once. Source: peripheral blood, taken on day 0 of AZD1222 vaccination. The receptors originated from an adult in good health.

This clone was seen just once. The chain combines TRBV7-2 with TRBJ1-2; D may be TRBD1 (5 bases). This CDR3 contains 13 residues. Germline CDR1 reads SGHTA; CDR2 reads FQGNSA. Trimming removed 4 bases from V and 4 bases from J, with 10 bases in between. The CDR3 protein is CASSSGQGYGYTF. DNA for the CDR3: TGTGCCAGCAGCTCAGGACAAGGCTATGGCTACACCTTC. Combining the CDR3 with reference TRBV7-2 and TRBJ1-2 gives the whole variable domain GAGVSQSPSNKVTEKGKDVELRCDPISGHTALYWYRQSLGQGLEFLIYFQGNSAPDKSGLPSDRFSAERTGGSVSTLTIQRTQQEDSAVYLCASSSGQGYGYTFGSGTRLTVV.

The CDR3 sequence is CASSESRGTEAFF. The CDR3 region has the DNA TGTGCCAGCAGTGAATCCAGGGGGACTGAAGCTTTCTTT. The chain is built from TRBV6-1 and TRBJ1-1; 7 bases fit TRBD1. Germline loops: CDR1 MNHNS, CDR2 SASEGT. V trimming: 2 bases; J trimming: 5 bases; junction bases outside the gene matches: 2. CDR3 size: 13 residues.

The chain joins TRBV7-8 to TRBJ1-2, with D possibly matching TRBD1 (6 bases). V was cut by 5 bases and J by 4 bases, with 17 bases left in between. Germline V gene sequence: CDR1 SGHVS, CDR2 FQNEAQ. The CDR3 is 15 residues long. The CDR3 sequence: CASSQRGDLAYGYTF. The CDR3 DNA sequence: TGTGCCAGCAGCCAGAGGGGGGACCTGGCCTATGGCTACACCTTC.

This chain links TRBV7-7 with TRBJ2-5; D tentatively reads TRBD1 or TRBD2 (5 bases each). V was shortened by 4 bases and J by 0 bases, with 12 bases between the two germline ends. CDR3 size: 15 residues. Germline CDR1 reads SSHAT; CDR2 reads FNYEAQ (reference sequence). CDR3 loop: CASSWGSGNQETQYF. For the CDR3, the DNA is TGTGCCAGCAGCTGGGGGTCGGGAAACCAAGAGACCCAGTACTTC.

This sequence joins TRBV2 and TRBJ1-6; D call uncertain. In germline, CDR1 is SNHLY, CDR2 FYNNEI. The V gene lost 8 bases and the J gene lost 6 bases, with 17 bases spanning the gap. The CDR3 length is 15 residues. The DNA of the CDR3 is TGTGCCAGCTTCAAGGGATCATGGGGTAATTCACCCCTCCACTTT. Amino acid sequence: CASFKGSWGNSPLHF.

The chain recombines TRBV9 with TRBJ2-1; D is perhaps TRBD2 (5 bases). V lost 1 base, J lost 0 bases, and 8 bases lay in between. CDR1 SGDLS and CDR2 YYNGEE come from the germline V gene. CDR3 length: 15 residues. CDR3 DNA: TGTGCCAGCAGCGTAACGGGGAGCTCCTACAATGAGCAGTTCTTC. Its translation is CASSVTGSSYNEQFF.

The chain links TRBV5-1 to TRBJ2-5, with 8 bases that match TRBD1. The CDR3 covers 14 residues. Unmatched junction bases numbered 5, after V lost 4 bases and J lost 3 bases. CDR1 is SGHRS and CDR2 is YFSETQ in the germline V gene. The CDR3 region is CASSRGQGEETQYF. The CDR3 DNA is TGCGCCAGCAGCCGCGGACAGGGCGAAGAGACCCAGTACTTC.

The chain is built from TRBV4-3 and TRBJ1-4; perhaps TRBD1 as D (6 bases). Trimming removed 3 bases at V and 4 bases at J, with 12 bases between. The V gene's germline CDR1 is LGHNA and CDR2 YSLEER. The length of the CDR3 is 15 residues. The CDR3 spells CASSQTRQVNEKLFF. The CDR3 region has the DNA TGCGCCAGCAGCCAGACCCGACAGGTTAATGAAAAACTGTTTTTT.

V and J are TRBV6-4 and TRBJ1-3; D ambiguous. This CDR3 contains 13 residues. Trimming took 2 bases from V and 8 from J, leaving 10 bases between them. From germline, CDR1 is MRHNA and CDR2 SNTAGT. In nucleotides, the CDR3 is TGTGCCAGCAGTGACCAACTCGGGGACACCATATATTTT. This codes for CASSDQLGDTIYF.

The CDR3 loop reads CASSPGGSPQHF. The CDR3 region has the DNA TGTGCCAGCAGCCCCGGGGGTTCGCCCCAGCATTTT. This chain joins TRBV12-3 or TRBV12-4 and TRBJ1-5; tentative D call: TRBD1 (5 bases). The V end was cut by 6 bases, the J end by 9 bases, with 12 bases between. This CDR3 contains 12 residues.

The gene calls are TRBV19 and TRBJ2-7, with a possible D match to TRBD1 (6 bases). Germline V gene data show CDR1 as LNHDA and CDR2 as SQIVND (reference sequence). V gave up 3 bases and J gave up 4 bases, with 16 bases separating them. CDR3 size: 15 residues. This chain's CDR3 is CASSMRKRGIYEQYF. The CDR3 DNA sequence: TGTGCCAGTAGTATGCGGAAAAGGGGGATTTACGAGCAGTACTTC.

The chain carries TRBV7-2 and TRBJ2-3; no reliable D call. The germline V gene has CDR1 SGHTA and CDR2 FQGNSA. V gave up 3 bases and J gave up 1 base, with 2 bases separating them. The CDR3 runs to 12 residues. CDR3 bases: TGTGCCAGCAGCTTGGGCACAGATACGCAGTATTTT. This sequence encodes CASSLGTDTQYF.